This TCR beta chain came from a study of cytomegalovirus exposure and HLA in healthy donors. Comment on this clone: No antigen is known for it.

General study results and limits: Later analysis suggested most CMV-associated TCR beta chains were HLA-restricted.

Regarding donors, all were healthy bone marrow donors. J was trimmed by 6 bases and V by 3 bases; bases with no gene match: 4. Germline lookup yields CDR1 SEHNR and CDR2 FQNEAQ (reference sequence). The CDR3 is 14 residues long. Primers included in the PCR were 60 Vbeta and 13 Jbeta primers. Libraries were prepared by immunoSEQ multiplex PCR; TCRdb keeps only in-frame clonotypes and omits some of them. This sample carries more than 60,000 clones, 65% to 90% of them seen once, and the ten largest clones take about 19%. V gene TRBV7-9 combines with J gene TRBJ2-2; TRBD2 aligns across 7 bases. This receptor was identified in a man aged 65 to 85 in good health and CMV-seropositive. What was sequenced was PBMCs. DNA for the CDR3: TGTGCCAGCAGCTTCACCAGCGGGGCCGGGGAGCTGTTTTTT. It translates to CASSFTSGAGELFF.